This T cell receptor beta chain is drawn from a study of blood T cell repertoires in COVID-19. This table comes from immunoSEQ multiplex PCR, and its TCRdb copy is limited to in-frame clones, with some not included. Counted here are hundreds of thousands of clones, about 87% occurring once; the ten biggest clones make up more than 8.5%. The CDR3 is made up of 14 amino acids. J lost 9 bases, V lost 6 bases, and 9 bases had no gene match. Germline CDR1 and CDR2: MNHEY and SVGEGT. Resolution of symptoms, clearance, or two negative PCRs was present in recovered Cohort 3 donors. Sequences were obtained from PBMCs or T cells enriched from blood (not recorded which). The V and J genes are TRBV6-2 or TRBV6-3 and TRBJ2-4, with TRBD1 identical over 9 bases. The source is a young woman who had recovered from COVID-19. CDR3 in amino acids: CASSPRTGVTIQYF. CDR3 sequence (DNA): TGTGCCAGCAGCCCCCGGACAGGGGTTACCATTCAGTACTTC.